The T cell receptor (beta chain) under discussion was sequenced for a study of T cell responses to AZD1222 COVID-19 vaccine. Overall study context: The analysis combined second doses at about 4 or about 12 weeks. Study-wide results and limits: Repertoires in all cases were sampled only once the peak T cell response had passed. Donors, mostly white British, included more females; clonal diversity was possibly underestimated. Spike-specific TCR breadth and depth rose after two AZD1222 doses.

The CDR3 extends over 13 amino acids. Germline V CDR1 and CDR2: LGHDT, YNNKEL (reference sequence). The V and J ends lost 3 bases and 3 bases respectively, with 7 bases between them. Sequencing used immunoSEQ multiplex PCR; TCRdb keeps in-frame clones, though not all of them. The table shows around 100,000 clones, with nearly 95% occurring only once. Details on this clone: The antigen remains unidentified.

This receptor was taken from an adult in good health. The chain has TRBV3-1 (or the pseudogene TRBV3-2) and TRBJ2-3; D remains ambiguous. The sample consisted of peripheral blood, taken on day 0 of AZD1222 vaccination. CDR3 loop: CASSQTRTDTQYF. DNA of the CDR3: TGTGCCAGCAGCCAGACAAGGACAGATACGCAGTATTTT.